Listed below are T cell receptor beta chains from one sample, sequenced in a study of cytomegalovirus exposure and HLA in healthy donors. Sequencing was performed with immunoSEQ multiplex PCR; in TCRdb, only in-frame clones are kept and a portion is missing. The sample includes approximately 110,000 clones, around 79% of them seen just once. Material: PBMCs. These receptors originate from a woman in her forties in good health and CMV-seronegative. The CDR3 runs from the conserved cysteine through the conserved F or W. Each record gives: J gene, D gene, V gene, clone size, CDR3 protein, CDR3 DNA. A D gene is named only where the DNA matches it firmly. Size tells how often a clone was seen (once, few, many) or the class of an expanded clone, and some rows leave it out.

j_call: TRBJ1-1
d_call: -
v_call: TRBV27
clone_size: -
cdr3_aa: CASSERGGRNTEAFF
cdr3_nt: TGTGCCAGCTCTGAAAGGGGTGGCCGAAACACTGAAGCTTTCTTT

j_call: TRBJ2-5
d_call: TRBD1
v_call: TRBV23-1
clone_size: -
cdr3_aa: CASSQSVLTGGGGETQYF
cdr3_nt: TGCGCCAGCAGTCAATCGGTTCTGACAGGGGGCGGGGGAGAGACCCAGTACTTC

j_call: TRBJ1-1
d_call: -
v_call: TRBV28
clone_size: -
cdr3_aa: CASSPHGQYINTEAFF
cdr3_nt: TGTGCCAGCAGCCCACATGGACAGTACATCAACACTGAAGCTTTCTTT

j_call: TRBJ2-1
d_call: TRBD2
v_call: TRBV9
clone_size: -
cdr3_aa: CASSFPGSGGAGEQFF
cdr3_nt: TGTGCCAGCAGCTTCCCCGGAAGCGGGGGGGCCGGTGAGCAGTTCTTC

j_call: TRBJ1-5
d_call: -
v_call: TRBV30
clone_size: -
cdr3_aa: CAWSVGGPQPQHF
cdr3_nt: TGTGCCTGGAGTGTGGGGGGGCCCCAGCCCCAGCATTTT

j_call: TRBJ1-1
d_call: -
v_call: TRBV4-1
clone_size: -
cdr3_aa: CASSQTWGGTEAFF
cdr3_nt: TGCGCCAGCAGCCAGACGTGGGGAGGCACTGAAGCTTTCTTT

j_call: TRBJ1-1
d_call: -
v_call: TRBV18
clone_size: -
cdr3_aa: CASSPQGKNTEAFF
cdr3_nt: TGTGCCAGCTCACCACAGGGGAAAAACACTGAAGCTTTCTTT

j_call: TRBJ2-7
d_call: -
v_call: TRBV7-2
clone_size: -
cdr3_aa: CASSLGLAAEQYF
cdr3_nt: TGTGCCAGCAGCTTAGGGCTGGCGGCCGAGCAGTACTTC

j_call: TRBJ2-1
d_call: -
v_call: TRBV19
clone_size: -
cdr3_aa: CASSDSRNEQFF
cdr3_nt: TGTGCCAGTTCAGACTCGCGCAATGAGCAGTTCTTC

j_call: TRBJ2-2
d_call: -
v_call: TRBV7-2
clone_size: -
cdr3_aa: CASSLGGPQTGTGELFF
cdr3_nt: TGTGCCAGCAGCTTAGGAGGCCCTCAGACGGGTACCGGGGAGCTGTTTTTT

j_call: TRBJ1-5
d_call: -
v_call: TRBV6-5
clone_size: -
cdr3_aa: CASSSMPGINQPQHF
cdr3_nt: TGTGCCAGCAGCTCCATGCCAGGGATCAATCAGCCCCAGCATTTT

j_call: TRBJ2-1
d_call: -
v_call: TRBV4-2
clone_size: few
cdr3_aa: CASSPLESYNEQFF
cdr3_nt: TGTGCCAGCAGCCCCCTTGAGTCCTACAATGAGCAGTTCTTC

j_call: TRBJ2-1
d_call: TRBD2
v_call: TRBV19
clone_size: -
cdr3_aa: CASSIGAGGSYNEQFF
cdr3_nt: TGTGCCAGTAGTATTGGGGCGGGAGGATCCTACAATGAGCAGTTCTTC

j_call: TRBJ2-7
d_call: TRBD2
v_call: TRBV11-2
clone_size: -
cdr3_aa: CASSLLAGAEQYF
cdr3_nt: TGTGCCAGCAGCCTGCTAGCGGGAGCCGAGCAGTACTTC

j_call: TRBJ2-7
d_call: -
v_call: TRBV6-1
clone_size: -
cdr3_aa: CASGAADRRTDEQYF
cdr3_nt: TGTGCCAGCGGGGCGGCGGATCGGAGGACAGACGAGCAGTACTTC

j_call: TRBJ2-3
d_call: -
v_call: TRBV6-5
clone_size: -
cdr3_aa: CASSYGGAGTDTQYF
cdr3_nt: TGTGCCAGCAGTTATGGCGGGGCTGGCACAGATACGCAGTATTTT

j_call: TRBJ2-5
d_call: -
v_call: TRBV2
clone_size: -
cdr3_aa: CASSASPERETQYF
cdr3_nt: TGTGCCAGCAGTGCTAGCCCAGAAAGGGAGACCCAGTACTTC

j_call: TRBJ2-1
d_call: -
v_call: TRBV10-3
clone_size: -
cdr3_aa: CAISERRDNEQFF
cdr3_nt: TGTGCCATCAGTGAACGCCGGGACAATGAGCAGTTCTTC

j_call: TRBJ2-3
d_call: -
v_call: TRBV7-8
clone_size: once
cdr3_aa: CASSLSGPRDTQYF
cdr3_nt: TGTGCCAGCAGCTTAAGCGGTCCCCGCGATACGCAGTATTTT

j_call: TRBJ1-5
d_call: -
v_call: TRBV10-3
clone_size: -
cdr3_aa: CAISESKGGQGRNQPQHF
cdr3_nt: TGTGCCATCAGTGAGTCGAAGGGAGGGCAGGGGCGTAATCAGCCCCAGCATTTT

j_call: TRBJ1-6
d_call: -
v_call: TRBV30
clone_size: -
cdr3_aa: CAWSRRNNSPLHF
cdr3_nt: TGTGCCTGGAGTCGCAGGAATAATTCACCCCTCCACTTT

j_call: TRBJ2-7
d_call: -
v_call: TRBV7-9
clone_size: -
cdr3_aa: CASSSSRTASYEQYF
cdr3_nt: TGTGCCAGCAGTTCCTCAAGGACAGCCTCTTACGAGCAGTACTTC

j_call: TRBJ2-1
d_call: TRBD2
v_call: TRBV28
clone_size: -
cdr3_aa: CASSDSGRNYNEQFF
cdr3_nt: TGTGCCAGCAGTGATAGCGGGAGAAACTACAATGAGCAGTTCTTC

j_call: TRBJ1-4
d_call: TRBD1
v_call: TRBV5-4
clone_size: -
cdr3_aa: CASSLGLGQGWKLFF
cdr3_nt: TGTGCCAGCAGCTTGGGTTTGGGACAGGGTTGGAAACTGTTTTTT

j_call: TRBJ2-1
d_call: -
v_call: TRBV5-1
clone_size: -
cdr3_aa: CASSLAGRSSYNEQFF
cdr3_nt: TGCGCCAGCAGCTTGGCGGGAAGAAGCTCCTACAATGAGCAGTTCTTC

j_call: TRBJ1-2
d_call: -
v_call: TRBV30
clone_size: few
cdr3_aa: CAWSVGGTYGYTF
cdr3_nt: TGTGCCTGGAGTGTAGGCGGGACCTATGGCTACACCTTC

j_call: TRBJ1-4
d_call: TRBD1
v_call: TRBV28
clone_size: -
cdr3_aa: CASSAPGQTNEKLFF
cdr3_nt: TGTGCCAGCAGTGCCCCGGGACAGACTAATGAAAAACTGTTTTTT

j_call: TRBJ2-7
d_call: TRBD2
v_call: TRBV7-2
clone_size: -
cdr3_aa: CASSLRFPGLAGGGEQYF
cdr3_nt: TGTGCCAGCAGCTTAAGGTTTCCTGGGCTAGCGGGAGGAGGCGAGCAGTACTTC

j_call: TRBJ2-1
d_call: -
v_call: TRBV30
clone_size: -
cdr3_aa: CAWSRLGHPNEQFF
cdr3_nt: TGTGCCTGGAGTAGACTTGGACACCCCAATGAGCAGTTCTTC

j_call: TRBJ1-1
d_call: TRBD1
v_call: TRBV25-1
clone_size: -
cdr3_aa: CASSEGRGPEAFF
cdr3_nt: TGTGCCAGCAGTGAGGGCAGGGGGCCCGAAGCTTTCTTT

j_call: TRBJ2-7
d_call: TRBD1
v_call: TRBV2
clone_size: -
cdr3_aa: CASSPSGQHYEQYF
cdr3_nt: TGTGCCAGCAGTCCATCGGGACAGCACTACGAGCAGTACTTC

j_call: TRBJ2-5
d_call: TRBD2
v_call: TRBV5-1
clone_size: -
cdr3_aa: CASSLRLAAGGQETQYF
cdr3_nt: TGCGCCAGCAGCTTACGACTAGCGGCCGGGGGGCAAGAGACCCAGTACTTC

j_call: TRBJ2-5
d_call: -
v_call: TRBV28
clone_size: -
cdr3_aa: CASSSPGVWVAETQYF
cdr3_nt: TGTGCCAGCAGTTCCCCAGGGGTTTGGGTGGCAGAGACCCAGTACTTC

j_call: TRBJ2-3
d_call: TRBD2
v_call: TRBV30
clone_size: -
cdr3_aa: CAWSPGTSGGTDTQYF
cdr3_nt: TGTGCCTGGAGTCCAGGGACTAGCGGAGGCACAGATACGCAGTATTTT

j_call: TRBJ1-2
d_call: -
v_call: TRBV28
clone_size: few
cdr3_aa: CASGGGRYGYTF
cdr3_nt: TGTGCCAGCGGGGGGGGCCGCTATGGCTACACCTTC

j_call: TRBJ2-7
d_call: -
v_call: TRBV19
clone_size: -
cdr3_aa: CASSTSGEAGYEQYF
cdr3_nt: TGTGCCAGTAGTACCTCCGGTGAGGCAGGGTACGAGCAGTACTTC

j_call: TRBJ2-5
d_call: TRBD2
v_call: TRBV19
clone_size: -
cdr3_aa: CASSILGGGKETQYF
cdr3_nt: TGTGCCAGTAGTATACTTGGGGGGGGGAAAGAGACCCAGTACTTC

j_call: TRBJ2-7
d_call: -
v_call: TRBV5-5
clone_size: -
cdr3_aa: CASSYLGGESEQYF
cdr3_nt: TGTGCCAGCAGCTATTTAGGGGGGGAGAGCGAGCAGTACTTC

j_call: TRBJ2-5
d_call: -
v_call: TRBV7-7
clone_size: -
cdr3_aa: CASSLAGTTGTQYF
cdr3_nt: TGTGCCAGCAGCTTAGCAGGCACTACAGGAACCCAGTACTTC

j_call: TRBJ2-5
d_call: -
v_call: TRBV28
clone_size: -
cdr3_aa: CASSVLSLGVETQYF
cdr3_nt: TGTGCCAGCAGTGTTCTCTCCCTCGGGGTAGAGACCCAGTACTTC

j_call: TRBJ1-1
d_call: -
v_call: TRBV6-4
clone_size: -
cdr3_aa: CASSLHRATEAFF
cdr3_nt: TGTGCCAGCAGTCTTCACAGGGCCACTGAAGCTTTCTTT

j_call: TRBJ2-3
d_call: TRBD2
v_call: TRBV5-1
clone_size: few
cdr3_aa: CASSPLTTSGGATDTQYF
cdr3_nt: TGCGCCAGCAGCCCACTTACTACTAGCGGGGGGGCAACAGATACGCAGTATTTT

j_call: TRBJ1-1
d_call: -
v_call: TRBV7-9
clone_size: -
cdr3_aa: CASAIGRMGPHTEAFF
cdr3_nt: TGTGCCAGCGCAATCGGGAGGATGGGACCTCACACTGAAGCTTTCTTT

j_call: TRBJ1-1
d_call: -
v_call: TRBV19
clone_size: -
cdr3_aa: CASSTPRTGKEDTEAFF
cdr3_nt: TGTGCCAGTAGTACCCCTCGGACGGGGAAGGAGGACACTGAAGCTTTCTTT

j_call: TRBJ2-7
d_call: -
v_call: TRBV28
clone_size: -
cdr3_aa: CASRSWRLYEQYF
cdr3_nt: TGTGCCAGCAGGTCGTGGCGGCTCTACGAGCAGTACTTC

j_call: TRBJ1-6
d_call: -
v_call: TRBV19
clone_size: -
cdr3_aa: CASNMEGSYNSPLHF
cdr3_nt: TGTGCCAGTAATATGGAGGGGTCCTATAATTCACCCCTCCACTTT

j_call: TRBJ2-5
d_call: TRBD2
v_call: TRBV30
clone_size: -
cdr3_aa: CAWISGGETQYF
cdr3_nt: TGTGCCTGGATAAGCGGGGGGGAGACCCAGTACTTC

j_call: TRBJ2-7
d_call: TRBD1
v_call: TRBV7-2
clone_size: -
cdr3_aa: CASSPGQTYEQYF
cdr3_nt: TGTGCCAGCAGCCCGGGACAGACCTACGAGCAGTACTTC

j_call: TRBJ1-1
d_call: -
v_call: TRBV5-4
clone_size: -
cdr3_aa: CASSSHRVPEAFF
cdr3_nt: TGTGCCAGCAGCTCTCACAGGGTCCCTGAAGCTTTCTTT

j_call: TRBJ1-4
d_call: -
v_call: TRBV5-1
clone_size: -
cdr3_aa: CASKSGETNEKLFF
cdr3_nt: TGCGCCAGCAAATCAGGGGAAACTAATGAAAAACTGTTTTTT